This T cell receptor (beta chain) was documented in a study of blood T cells in healthy people across ages. Study-wide results and limits: Diversity was higher, and naive CD4+ cells more numerous, in long-lived donors than in aged donors.

To note about this clonotype: The antigen is undetermined.

The CDR3 is made up of 16 amino acids. Germline V CDR1 and CDR2: ENHRY, SYGVKD. Trimming at V came to 6 bases and at J to 0 bases, leaving 5 bases not matched to a gene. Using a J-beta primer mix together with a sample-barcoded 5' primer, a second PCR was run for roughly 6 to 11 cycles. Each of the cDNA molecules was tagged by a template-switch adaptor with 12 random nucleotides. TCRdb recomputed calls from the 5' RACE reads with MiXCR, one row per CDR3 protein. Here the sample spans about 930,000 distinct CDR3 sequences, just under 30% being singletons. PBMCs were isolated at a quantity of at least 7 million per sample. This same sample was also taken into another study, of T cells of mothers and their children. Per that paper: Over 8 million TCR beta CDR3 reads were obtained from each mother, and some 3.2 million from each child.

The V gene is TRBV10-3, the J gene TRBJ2-3, with 11 bases aligning to TRBD2. What was sequenced was blood. The source of this sequence is a woman in her 40s in good health. The CDR3 bases are TGTGCCATCAGCCAAACTAGCGGGGGTAGCACAGATACGCAGTATTTT. Translation gives CAISQTSGGSTDTQYF.